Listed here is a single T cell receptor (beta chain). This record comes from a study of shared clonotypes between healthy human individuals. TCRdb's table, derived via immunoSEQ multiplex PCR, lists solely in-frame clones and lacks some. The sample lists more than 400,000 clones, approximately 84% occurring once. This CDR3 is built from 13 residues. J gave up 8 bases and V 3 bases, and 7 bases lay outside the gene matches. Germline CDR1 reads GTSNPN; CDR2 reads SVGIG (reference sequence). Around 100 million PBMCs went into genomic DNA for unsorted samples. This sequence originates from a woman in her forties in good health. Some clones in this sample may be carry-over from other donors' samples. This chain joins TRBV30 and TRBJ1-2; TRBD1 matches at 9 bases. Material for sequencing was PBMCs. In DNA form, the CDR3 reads TGTGCCTGGAGCGCCGGGACAGGGTCCGGCTACACCTTC. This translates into CAWSAGTGSGYTF.